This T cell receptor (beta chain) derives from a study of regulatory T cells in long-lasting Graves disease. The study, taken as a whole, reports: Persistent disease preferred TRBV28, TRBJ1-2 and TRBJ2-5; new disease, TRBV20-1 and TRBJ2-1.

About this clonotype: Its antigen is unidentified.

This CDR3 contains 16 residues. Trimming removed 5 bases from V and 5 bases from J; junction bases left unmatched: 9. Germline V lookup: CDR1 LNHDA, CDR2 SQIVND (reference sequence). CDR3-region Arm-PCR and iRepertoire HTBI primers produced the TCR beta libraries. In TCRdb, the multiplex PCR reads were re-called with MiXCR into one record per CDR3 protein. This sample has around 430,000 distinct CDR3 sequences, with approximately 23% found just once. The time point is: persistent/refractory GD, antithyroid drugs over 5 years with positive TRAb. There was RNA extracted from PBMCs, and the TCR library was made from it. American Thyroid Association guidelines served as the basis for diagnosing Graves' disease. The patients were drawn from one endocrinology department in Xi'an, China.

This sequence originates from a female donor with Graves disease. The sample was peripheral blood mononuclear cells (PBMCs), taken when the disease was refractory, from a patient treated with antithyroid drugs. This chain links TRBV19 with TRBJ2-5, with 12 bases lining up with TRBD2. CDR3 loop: CASSATSGSFDETQYF. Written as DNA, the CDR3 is TGTGCCAGTAGTGCGACTAGCGGGAGTTTCGACGAGACCCAGTACTTC.